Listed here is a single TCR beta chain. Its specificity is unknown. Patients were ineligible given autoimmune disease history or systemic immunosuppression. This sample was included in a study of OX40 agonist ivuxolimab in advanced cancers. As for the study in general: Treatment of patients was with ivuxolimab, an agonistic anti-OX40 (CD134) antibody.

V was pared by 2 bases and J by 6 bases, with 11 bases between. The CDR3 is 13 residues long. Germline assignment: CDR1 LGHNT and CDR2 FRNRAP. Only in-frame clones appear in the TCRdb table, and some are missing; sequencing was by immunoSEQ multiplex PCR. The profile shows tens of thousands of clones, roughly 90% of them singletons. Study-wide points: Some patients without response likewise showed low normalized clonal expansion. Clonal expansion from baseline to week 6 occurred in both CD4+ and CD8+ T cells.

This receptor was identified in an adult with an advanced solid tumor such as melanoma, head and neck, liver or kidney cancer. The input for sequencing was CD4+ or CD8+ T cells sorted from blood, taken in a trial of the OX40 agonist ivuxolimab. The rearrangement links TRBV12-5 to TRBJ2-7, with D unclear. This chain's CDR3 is CASGLSHSLEQYF. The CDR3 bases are TGTGCTAGTGGTTTGAGCCACAGTCTCGAGCAGTACTTC.